A selection of T cell receptor beta chains follows, all from one sample in a study of CDR3 diversity in severe acne. TCRdb re-derived calls from the PCR reads in MiXCR, one entry per CDR3 protein. This table has more than 80,000 distinct CDR3 sequences, under 55% appearing once. Sequenced sample: blood. The source of these receptors is a male donor with severe acne vulgaris. Each CDR3 is given with its conserved first and last residue. The D gene is left open where the match is weak. Part of the rows lack a size; the others show once, few, many or a class for expanded clones.

CDR3nt	CDR3aa	v_gene	abundance	d_gene	j_gene
TGTGCCAGTAGTGTTGGACTAGGTGGAGATACGCAGTATTTT	CASSVGLGGDTQYF	TRBV19	many	TRBD2	TRBJ2-3
TGCGCCAGCAGCCAAGATATGGGACTAGCGGGAGCGCAAGAGACCCGGTACTTC	CASSQDMGLAGAQETRYF	TRBV4-1	NA	TRBD2	TRBJ2-5
TGTGCCAGCAGCTTTGGGACCTCCGCCTACGAGCAGTACTTC	CASSFGTSAYEQYF	TRBV11-3	many	NA	TRBJ2-7
TGTGCCAGCAGCGCCGGGACAGGCTATGGCTACACCTTC	CASSAGTGYGYTF	TRBV9	many	TRBD1	TRBJ1-2
TGTGCCAGCAGCTTAGAGGGTGGCTATAATTCACCCCTCCACTTT	CASSLEGGYNSPLHF	TRBV7-9	NA	NA	TRBJ1-6
TGTGCCAGCAGCTTACGGGAACGTCAAGAGACCCAGTACTTC	CASSLRERQETQYF	TRBV11-1	NA	NA	TRBJ2-5
TGTGCCAGCCGACAGGGGCAGGGGAATTCACCCCTCCACTTT	CASRQGQGNSPLHF	TRBV27	NA	TRBD1	TRBJ1-6
TGTGCCATCAGTGAGGGGGGGGGGGCGCCGAATGAGCAGTTCTTC	CAISEGGGAPNEQFF	TRBV10-3	many	NA	TRBJ2-1
TGTGCCAGCAGCTTAGACCCCCAGCGTCCGTACAATGGCTACACCTTC	CASSLDPQRPYNGYTF	TRBV7-2	NA	NA	TRBJ1-2
TGCAGCGTTGCAAAGCTCTATGGCTACACCTTC	CSVAKLYGYTF	TRBV29-1	few	NA	TRBJ1-2
TGCAGTGCGGAGCAGGGGTCCGCCTACGAGCAGTACTTC	CSAEQGSAYEQYF	TRBV20-1	NA	NA	TRBJ2-7
TGTGCCAGTACCCCTCGCGGGATCGAGACCCAGTACTTC	CASTPRGIETQYF	TRBV19	NA	NA	TRBJ2-5
TGCAGCGTTGATGTAGCGGGGGGTACAAGCTCCTACAATGAGCAGTTCTTC	CSVDVAGGTSSYNEQFF	TRBV29-1	many	TRBD2	TRBJ2-1
TGTGCCAGCACCATCATGGGGGGGGGGGCTAACTATGGCTACACCTTC	CASTIMGGGANYGYTF	TRBV12-3/TRBV12-4	few	NA	TRBJ1-2
TGTGCCAGCAGCTTGGCCAGCGGTTACACCGGGGAGCTGTTTTTT	CASSLASGYTGELFF	TRBV5-6	NA	NA	TRBJ2-2
TGTGCCAGCAGCTTGGGTAGCGGGAGGTCCCAAGAGACCCAGTACTTC	CASSLGSGRSQETQYF	TRBV5-6	NA	TRBD2	TRBJ2-5
TGTGCCAGCAGGGATATAGCGGGAGGCCGCCGTGAGCAGTTCTTC	CASRDIAGGRREQFF	TRBV6-1	many	TRBD2	TRBJ2-1
TGCAGTGCCCTATTGGGGGAAGGCGTTCAGCCCCAGCATTTT	CSALLGEGVQPQHF	TRBV20-1	NA	NA	TRBJ1-5
TGCGCCAGCAGCCAACGAGCGGGAGGGCCTCAAGATACGCAGTATTTT	CASSQRAGGPQDTQYF	TRBV4-1	few	TRBD2	TRBJ2-3
TGTGCCAGTAGTATGGGGAACAGGGGCACTGAAGCTTTCTTT	CASSMGNRGTEAFF	TRBV19	many	TRBD1	TRBJ1-1
TGCAGTGCTAGGGAGGATGGGCAGTTGAGGAGAACCCAGTACTTC	CSAREDGQLRRTQYF	TRBV20-1	many	NA	TRBJ2-5
TGTGCCATCAGTGAGTCACTAGGGATCGGAGGAGAGACCCAGTACTTC	CAISESLGIGGETQYF	TRBV10-3	many	NA	TRBJ2-5
TGCGCCAGCAGTAAGGGACAGGGCTCTGAAGCTTTCTTT	CASSKGQGSEAFF	TRBV10-1	NA	TRBD1	TRBJ1-1
TGCGCCAGCAGCTTGGATTTGCAGCGGGAGTGGAAGACCCAGTACTTC	CASSLDLQREWKTQYF	TRBV5-1	few	TRBD2	TRBJ2-5
TGTGCCAGCAACGAAAACGCTCGCTACGAGCAGTACTTC	CASNENARYEQYF	TRBV6-2/TRBV6-3	many	NA	TRBJ2-7
TGTGCCAGCAGCAAGGGGACAGGGAGGGAGACCCAGTACTTC	CASSKGTGRETQYF	TRBV4-2	NA	TRBD1	TRBJ2-5
TGCAGTGCTAGCGGGAACACCGGGGAGCTGTTTTTT	CSASGNTGELFF	TRBV20-1	medium-sized	NA	TRBJ2-2
TGTGCCAGCAGCTTAGTAGCGGGAGGGAAGGCGGAGACCCAGTACTTC	CASSLVAGGKAETQYF	TRBV7-9	few	TRBD2	TRBJ2-5
TGTGCCAGCAGCCCGTCCTACGAGCAGTACTTC	CASSPSYEQYF	TRBV7-2	many	NA	TRBJ2-7
TGTGCCAGCAGGCAGGGAATCGCCTACGAGCAGTACTTC	CASRQGIAYEQYF	TRBV10-1	NA	NA	TRBJ2-7
TGTGCCAGCAGCCATCAGGGGTCTAATGAAAAACTGTTTTTT	CASSHQGSNEKLFF	TRBV9	NA	NA	TRBJ1-4
TGTGCCACCAGCAGAGAAAGTCCGGGACAGGGGGAGGCCGGGGAGCTGTTTTTT	CATSRESPGQGEAGELFF	TRBV15	NA	TRBD1	TRBJ2-2
TGCAGTGCTAGGAGACCCACAGGGAGGCCCGGGGAGACCCAGTACTTC	CSARRPTGRPGETQYF	TRBV20-1	few	NA	TRBJ2-5
TGTGCCAGCTCACCACCTGGCGGGAACACTGAAGCTTTCTTT	CASSPPGGNTEAFF	TRBV25-1	NA	NA	TRBJ1-1
TGTGCCAGCAGAAACTTGGCTTACAATGAGCAGTTCTTC	CASRNLAYNEQFF	TRBV12-3/TRBV12-4	NA	NA	TRBJ2-1
TGCAGCGTTGAAGAATTTGCAGGGTCTGGGGCCAACGTCCTGACTTTC	CSVEEFAGSGANVLTF	TRBV29-1	NA	NA	TRBJ2-6
TGCAGCGTTAGCTTTCGCGGACTCGGCTATGGCTACACCTTC	CSVSFRGLGYGYTF	TRBV29-1	NA	NA	TRBJ1-2
TGTGCCAGCAGCTTAGTAGTGGGGGACGGGGGGGCCTACGAGCAGTACTTC	CASSLVVGDGGAYEQYF	TRBV7-8	NA	TRBD2	TRBJ2-7
TGTGCCAGTTCAGACCCAGGGCCCAATGAGCAGTTCTTC	CASSDPGPNEQFF	TRBV6-6	many	NA	TRBJ2-1
TGCAGTGTTCTCAGGACTAGCGGGACTGAAAAAAAAAACATTCAGTACTTC	CSVLRTSGTEKKNIQYF	TRBV20-1	few	TRBD2	TRBJ2-4
TGTGCCAGCAGTGACCTCCTCCGGGGGGCAGGGGCAGATACGCAGTATTTT	CASSDLLRGAGADTQYF	TRBV25-1	NA	NA	TRBJ2-3
TGTGCCAGCACCCAGGGGGCGAAAGAAAAACTGTTTTTT	CASTQGAKEKLFF	TRBV25-1	NA	TRBD1	TRBJ1-4
TGTGCCACCAGGAGAGGGGCTTTGAACACCGGGGAGCTGTTTTTT	CATRRGALNTGELFF	TRBV15	medium-sized	NA	TRBJ2-2
TGTGCCAGCAGTTTAGGACTAGTTCAGTTGGAGACCCAGTACTTC	CASSLGLVQLETQYF	TRBV12-3/TRBV12-4	few	NA	TRBJ2-5
TGTGCCAGCAGCTTAATGCTTGTGGACGGCAATGAGCAGTTCTTC	CASSLMLVDGNEQFF	TRBV11-2	few	NA	TRBJ2-1
TGCAGTGCTAGGACCTCAGACGGCTACGAGCAGTACTTC	CSARTSDGYEQYF	TRBV20-1	NA	NA	TRBJ2-7
TGCGCCAGCAGCGGAGTTACCCTGACTAGCGGTTCCGCCTACGAGCAGTACTTC	CASSGVTLTSGSAYEQYF	TRBV5-1	NA	TRBD2	TRBJ2-7
TGCAGTGCTTCAAGTCCCGGGTTTGTCAACATTCAGTACTTC	CSASSPGFVNIQYF	TRBV20-1	NA	NA	TRBJ2-4
TGTGCCAGCAGTGATCGTAGCGGAACCACAGATACGCAGTATTTT	CASSDRSGTTDTQYF	TRBV25-1	NA	NA	TRBJ2-3